What follows describes a single T cell receptor (beta chain). A much larger clonotype is one base distant, so this may be a read error. Documented time point: pre-sensitization, week 0. As for treatment: therapeutic diphenylcyclopropenone sensitization with weekly scalp DPC. This sample was included in a study of human T cells and chemical hapten exposure. TCRdb re-derived calls from the RACE reads in MiXCR, one entry per CDR3 protein. The sample lists 38,000 or so distinct CDR3 sequences, about 7.4% occurring once. Germline assignment: CDR1 LGHDT and CDR2 YNNKEL (reference sequence). The length of the CDR3 is 11 residues. The V gene lost 0 bases and the J gene lost 12 bases, with 9 bases spanning the gap.

The sequence was collected from a woman in her forties or fifties with alopecia areata. Some clones in this sample may be carry-over from other donors' samples. The V call is TRBV3-1, the J call TRBJ2-7; D remains ambiguous. The specimen was whole blood, collected in connection with sensitization to the hapten diphenylcyclopropenone (DPC). CDR3 residues: CASSQERRRYF. The CDR3 DNA follows: TGTGCCAGCAGCCAAGAGCGAAGACGGTACTTC.